Included here is one T cell receptor (beta chain) sequence, with context. Only in-frame clones appear in the TCRdb table, and some are missing; sequencing was by immunoSEQ multiplex PCR. The data contain around 100,000 clones, about four fifths of them seen just once; the ten biggest clones take up roughly 6.3%. The source of the sample is a study of PD-1 blockade in mismatch repair-deficient tumors. Trimming took off 3 bases at V and 5 bases at J, with 13 bases between the two ends. CDR3 size: 14 residues. Germline V gene lookup returns CDR1 SEHNR and CDR2 FQNEAQ (reference sequence). The specimen comprised peripheral blood, sampled roughly 35 weeks after starting pembrolizumab. The TCR comes from an adult with mismatch repair-deficient cancer. This sequence joins TRBV7-9 and TRBJ2-5; D might be TRBD1 or TRBD2, each matching 5 bases. In DNA, the CDR3 is TGTGCCAGCAGCTTGGGCTCAGGGACGGAGACCCAGTACTTC. Translating it yields CASSLGSGTETQYF.